The 7 T cell receptor beta chains below come from one sample, sequenced in a study of blood T cells in healthy people across ages. A second PCR of about 6 to 11 cycles used a sample-barcoded 5' primer and a J-beta primer mix. TCRdb recomputed calls from the 5' RACE reads with MiXCR, one row per CDR3 protein. The repertoire includes 900,000 to 950,000 distinct CDR3 sequences, approximately 32% of them detected once, and roughly 10% sits in the top ten. These sequences were also reported in another study, on T cells of mothers and their children.

The specimen sequenced was blood. These receptors originate from a woman in her thirties or forties in good health.

This clonotype was seen ten or more times. The junction differs from germline at one of its ends, possibly a read error. The chain employs TRBV7-7 and TRBJ2-1; tentatively, D is TRBD1 (6 bases). The CDR3 length is 15 residues. Germline V gives CDR1 SSHAT, CDR2 FNYEAQ (reference sequence). The CDR3 DNA sequence: TGTGCTAGCAGCCCGGACAGTAGCTCCTACAATGAGCAGTTCTTC. Residues: CASSPDSSSYNEQFF.

The rearrangement links TRBV27 to TRBJ1-1, with D tentatively TRBD1 (5 bases). Trimming shortened V by 2 bases and J by 4 bases, and 11 bases separated the two germline ends. The germline V gene encodes CDR1 MNHEY and CDR2 SMNVEV (reference sequence). This CDR3 has 14 amino acids. CDR3 amino acids: CASSLVRGRTEAFF. The CDR3 coding sequence is TGTGCCAGCAGTTTAGTGAGGGGTCGCACTGAAGCTTTCTTT.

This clonotype was counted many times. The chain combines TRBV2 with TRBJ1-2, with D unresolved. The CDR3 covers 12 residues. CDR1 is SNHLY, CDR2 FYNNEI, per germline. The V end was cut by 2 bases, the J end by 2 bases, with 3 bases between. CDR3: CASSETNYGYTF. CDR3 coding DNA: TGTGCCAGCAGTGAAACCAACTATGGCTACACCTTC.

The V call is TRBV28, the J call TRBJ2-5; either TRBD1 or TRBD2 may supply D (5 bases each). V dropped 0 bases and J dropped 5 bases, with 13 bases sitting between them. The CDR3 totals 15 residues. Germline values: CDR1 MDHEN, CDR2 SYDVKM. CDR3 region: CASSLWGTLGETQYF. In nucleotides, the CDR3 is TGTGCCAGCAGTTTATGGGGGACCTTGGGGGAGACCCAGTACTTC.

Points on this clonotype: Possible read error: a much larger clone is one base away. This chain connects TRBV20-1 to TRBJ2-7; TRBD2 agrees at 10 bases. The CDR3 runs to 13 residues. Germline assignment: CDR1 DFQATT and CDR2 SNEGSKA (reference sequence). CDR3 sequence: CRVTSGDNNEQYF. CDR3 in DNA: TGCAGGGTAACTAGCGGGGATAACAATGAGCAGTACTTC.

Comment on this clonotype: The junction and the germline gene differ at one end; a read error may be behind it. The chain carries TRBV7-3 and TRBJ2-7, with 8 bases fitting TRBD2. CDR1 and CDR2 (germline): SGHTA, FQGTGA. The CDR3 has 13 residues. The CDR3 loop is CANSPGLGYEQYF. The CDR3 bases are TGTGCCAACAGCCCGGGACTAGGGTACGAGCAGTACTTC.

This CDR3 is CASSSTNRQGPYGYTF. Here the CDR3 DNA reads TGTGCCAGCAGCTCAACTAATCGACAGGGACCCTATGGCTACACCTTC. The chain is built from TRBV7-8 and TRBJ1-2; TRBD1 matches at 7 bases. Per germline, CDR1 SGHVS and CDR2 FQNEAQ. Losses at the gene ends were 4 bases for V and 4 bases for J; bases not matched to a gene: 12. CDR3 length equals 16 residues.